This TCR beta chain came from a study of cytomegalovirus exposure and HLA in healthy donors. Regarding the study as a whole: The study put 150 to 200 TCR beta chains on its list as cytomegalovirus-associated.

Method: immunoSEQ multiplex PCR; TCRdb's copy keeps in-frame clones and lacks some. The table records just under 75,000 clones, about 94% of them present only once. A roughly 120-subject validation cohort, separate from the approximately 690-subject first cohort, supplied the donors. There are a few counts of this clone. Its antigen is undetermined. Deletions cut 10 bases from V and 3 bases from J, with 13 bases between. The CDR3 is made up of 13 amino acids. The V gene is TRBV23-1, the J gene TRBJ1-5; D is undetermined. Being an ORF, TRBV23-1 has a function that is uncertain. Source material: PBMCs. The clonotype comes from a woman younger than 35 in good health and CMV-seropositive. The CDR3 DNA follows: TGCGCCATCTCACTCCAGGTCAATCAGCCCCAGCATTTT. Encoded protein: CAISLQVNQPQHF.